This T cell receptor beta chain derives from a study of cytomegalovirus exposure and HLA in healthy donors. Study results and caveats: There were some public TCRs occurring in many donors, but most TCR sequences were rare.

60 Vbeta and 13 Jbeta primers were used in PCR. Profiled with immunoSEQ multiplex PCR; TCRdb holds only in-frame clones, not every one. The repertoire holds about 140,000 clones, with approximately 57% as singletons. This clone was counted only a few times. Antigen: not known. The germline V gene has CDR1 LNHDA and CDR2 SQIVND (reference sequence). J lost 4 bases, V lost 5 bases, and 9 bases had no gene match. The CDR3 consists of 15 residues. The sample was PBMCs. The clonotype comes from a male donor in good health and CMV-seronegative. This chain connects TRBV19 to TRBJ1-2, with 8 bases identical to TRBD1. Written as DNA, the CDR3 is TGTGCCAGTAGTCGGTTTTTGACAGGGGCCTATGGCTACACCTTC. Its translation is CASSRFLTGAYGYTF.